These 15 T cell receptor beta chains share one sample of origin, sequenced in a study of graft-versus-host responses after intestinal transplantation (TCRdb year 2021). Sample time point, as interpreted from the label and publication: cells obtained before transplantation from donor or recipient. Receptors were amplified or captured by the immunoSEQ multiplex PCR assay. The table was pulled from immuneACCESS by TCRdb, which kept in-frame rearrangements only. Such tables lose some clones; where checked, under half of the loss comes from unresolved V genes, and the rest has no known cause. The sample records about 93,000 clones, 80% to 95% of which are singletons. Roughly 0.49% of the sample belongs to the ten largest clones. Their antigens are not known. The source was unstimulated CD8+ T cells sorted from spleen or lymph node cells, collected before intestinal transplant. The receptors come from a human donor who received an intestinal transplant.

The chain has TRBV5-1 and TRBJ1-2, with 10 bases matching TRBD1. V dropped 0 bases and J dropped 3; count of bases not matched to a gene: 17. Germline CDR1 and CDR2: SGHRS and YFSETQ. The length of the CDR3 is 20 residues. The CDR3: CASSLVSEWTGQGKDYGYTF. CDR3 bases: TGCGCCAGCAGCTTGGTCTCGGAGTGGACGGGACAGGGGAAAGACTATGGCTACACCTTC.

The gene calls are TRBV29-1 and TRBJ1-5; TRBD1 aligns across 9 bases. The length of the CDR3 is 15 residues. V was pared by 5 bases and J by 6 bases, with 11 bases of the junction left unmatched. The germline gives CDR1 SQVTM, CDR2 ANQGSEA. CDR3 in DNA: TGCAGCGTTTATAAACAGGGGGCGGCGGGTCAGCCCCAGCATTTT. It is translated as CSVYKQGAAGQPQHF. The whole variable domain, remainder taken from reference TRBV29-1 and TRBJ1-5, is SAVISQKPSRDICQRGTSLTIQCQVDSQVTMMFWYRQQPGQSLTLIATANQGSEATYESGFVIDKFPISRPNLTFSTLTVSNMSPEDSSIYLCSVYKQGAAGQPQHFGDGTRLSIL.

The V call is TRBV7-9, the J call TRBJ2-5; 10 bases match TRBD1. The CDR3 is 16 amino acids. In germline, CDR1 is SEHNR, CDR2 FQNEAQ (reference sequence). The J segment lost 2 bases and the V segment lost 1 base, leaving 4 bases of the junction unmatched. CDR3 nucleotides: TGTGCCAGCAGCTTAGGGACAGGGGGTCTTCAAGAGACCCAGTACTTC. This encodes CASSLGTGGLQETQYF.

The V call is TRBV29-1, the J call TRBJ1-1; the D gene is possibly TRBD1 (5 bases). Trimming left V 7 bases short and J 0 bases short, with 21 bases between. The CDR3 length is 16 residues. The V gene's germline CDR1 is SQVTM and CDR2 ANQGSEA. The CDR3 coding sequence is TGCAGCGCAGGTGGGGGGACCGGCCGGATGAACACTGAAGCTTTCTTT. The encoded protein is CSAGGGTGRMNTEAFF.

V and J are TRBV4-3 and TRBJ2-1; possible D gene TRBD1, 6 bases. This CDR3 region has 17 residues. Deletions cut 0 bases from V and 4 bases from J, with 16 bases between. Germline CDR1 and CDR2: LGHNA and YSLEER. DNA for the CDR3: TGCGCCAGCAGCCAAGAAGCGACAGGCATCCCGTACAATGAGCAGTTCTTC. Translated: CASSQEATGIPYNEQFF.

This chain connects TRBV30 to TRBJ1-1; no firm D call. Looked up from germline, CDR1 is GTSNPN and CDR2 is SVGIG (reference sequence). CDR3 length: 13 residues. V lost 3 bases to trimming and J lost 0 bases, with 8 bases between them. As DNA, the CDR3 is TGTGCCTGGAGCCCGGGATTGAACACTGAAGCTTTCTTT. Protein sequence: CAWSPGLNTEAFF.

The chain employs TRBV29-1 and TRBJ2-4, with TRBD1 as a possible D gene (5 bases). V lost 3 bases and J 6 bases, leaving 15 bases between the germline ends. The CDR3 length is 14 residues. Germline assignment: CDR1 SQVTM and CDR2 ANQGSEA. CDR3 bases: TGCAGCGTTGAGTTCAGGGCATGGGGAAACATTCAGTACTTC. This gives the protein CSVEFRAWGNIQYF.

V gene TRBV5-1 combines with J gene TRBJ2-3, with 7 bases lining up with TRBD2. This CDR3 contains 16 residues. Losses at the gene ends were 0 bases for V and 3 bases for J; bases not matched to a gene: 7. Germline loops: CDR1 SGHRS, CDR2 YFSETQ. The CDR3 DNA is TGCGCCAGCAGCTTGGAAGGGCTAGCGGTGACAGATACGCAGTATTTT. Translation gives CASSLEGLAVTDTQYF.

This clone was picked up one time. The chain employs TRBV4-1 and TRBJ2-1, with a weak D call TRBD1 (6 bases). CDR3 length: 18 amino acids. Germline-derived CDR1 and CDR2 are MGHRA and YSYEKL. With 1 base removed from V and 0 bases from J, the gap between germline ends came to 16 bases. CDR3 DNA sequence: TGCGCCAGCAGCCAAGTCGTGACAGGACCGAGCTCCTACAATGAGCAGTTCTTC. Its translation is CASSQVVTGPSSYNEQFF.

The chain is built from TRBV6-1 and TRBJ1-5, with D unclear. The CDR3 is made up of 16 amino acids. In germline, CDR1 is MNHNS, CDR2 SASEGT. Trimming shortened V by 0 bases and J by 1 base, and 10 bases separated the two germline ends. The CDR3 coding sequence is TGTGCCAGCAGTGAAGCGCGGAGGGTCAGCAATCAGCCCCAGCATTTT. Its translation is CASSEARRVSNQPQHF.

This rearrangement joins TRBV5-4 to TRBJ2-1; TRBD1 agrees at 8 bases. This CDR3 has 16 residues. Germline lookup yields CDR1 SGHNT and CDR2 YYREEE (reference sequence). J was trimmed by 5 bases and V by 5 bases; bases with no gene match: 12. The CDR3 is CASSPAVQGAHNEQFF. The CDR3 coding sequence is TGTGCCAGCAGTCCGGCGGTCCAGGGGGCACACAATGAGCAGTTCTTC. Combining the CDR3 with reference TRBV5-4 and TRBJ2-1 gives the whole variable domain ETGVTQSPTHLIKTRGQQVTLRCSSQSGHNTVSWYQQALGQGPQFIFQYYREEENGRGNFPPRFSGLQFPNYSSELNVNALELDDSALYLCASSPAVQGAHNEQFFGPGTRLTVL.

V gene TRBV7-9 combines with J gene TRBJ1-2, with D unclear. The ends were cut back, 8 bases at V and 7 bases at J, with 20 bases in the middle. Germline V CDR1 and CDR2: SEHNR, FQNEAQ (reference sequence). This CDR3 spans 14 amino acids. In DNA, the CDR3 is TGTGCCAGCCGCCCGGGTTTGGGTCTAGGTGGCTACACCTTC. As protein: CASRPGLGLGGYTF. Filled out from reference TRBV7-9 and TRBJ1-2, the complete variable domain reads DTGVSQNPRHKITKRGQNVTFRCDPISEHNRLYWYRQTLGQGPEFLTYFQNEAQLEKSRLLSDRFSAERPKGSFSTLEIQRTEQGDSAMYLCASRPGLGLGGYTFGSGTRLTVV.

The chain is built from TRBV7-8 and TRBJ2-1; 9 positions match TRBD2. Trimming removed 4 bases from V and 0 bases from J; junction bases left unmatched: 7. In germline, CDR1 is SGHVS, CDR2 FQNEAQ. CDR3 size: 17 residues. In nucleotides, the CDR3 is TGTGCCAGCAGCTCGGGGCTAGCGGGGATCTCCTACAATGAGCAGTTCTTC. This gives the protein CASSSGLAGISYNEQFF.

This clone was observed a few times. The chain's CDR3 is CASSISGDTEAFF. The CDR3 DNA reads TGTGCCAGCAGCATATCAGGGGACACTGAAGCTTTCTTT. The chain couples TRBV5-6 to TRBJ1-1; tentatively, D is TRBD1 (6 bases). V was cut by 4 bases and J by 3 bases, with 10 bases left in between. The CDR3 is 13 residues long. CDR1 and CDR2 from the germline V gene are SGHDT and YYEEEE.

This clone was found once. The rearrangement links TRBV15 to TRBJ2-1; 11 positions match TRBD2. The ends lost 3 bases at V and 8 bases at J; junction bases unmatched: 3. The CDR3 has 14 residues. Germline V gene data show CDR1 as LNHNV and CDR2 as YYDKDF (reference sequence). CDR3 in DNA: TGTGCCACCAGCAGGACTAGCGGGATCGATGAGCAGTTCTTC. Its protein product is CATSRTSGIDEQFF.